These 15 T cell receptor beta chains came from one sample sequenced in a study of OX40 agonist ivuxolimab in advanced cancers. The data were produced by immunoSEQ multiplex PCR, yet TCRdb's version contains in-frame clones alone and is incomplete. The sample holds around 26,000 clones, 70% to 90% seen once. This specimen was CD4+ or CD8+ T cells sorted from blood, taken in a trial of the OX40 agonist ivuxolimab. Every receptor here comes from an adult with an advanced solid tumor such as melanoma, head and neck, liver or kidney cancer.

The chain couples TRBV11-2 to TRBJ1-6; 8 bases align to TRBD1. Trimming at V came to 1 base and at J to 0 bases, leaving 5 bases not matched to a gene. CDR1 and CDR2 from the germline V gene are SGHAT and FQNNGV. The CDR3 covers 18 residues. The CDR3 region is CASSLGPGQGSYNSPLHF. For the CDR3, the DNA is TGTGCCAGCAGCTTAGGTCCTGGACAGGGCTCCTATAATTCACCCCTCCACTTT.

The V and J genes are TRBV27 and TRBJ2-7, with TRBD1 as a possible D gene (5 bases). The CDR3 runs to 14 residues. Germline V gene lookup returns CDR1 MNHEY and CDR2 SMNVEV (reference sequence). V gave up 5 bases and J gave up 5 bases, with 16 bases separating them. CDR3 sequence reads: CASSPWGPSHEQYF. The CDR3 DNA reads as TGTGCCAGCAGTCCATGGGGCCCGAGCCACGAGCAGTACTTC.

This clone was recorded once. The chain recombines TRBV6-1 with TRBJ1-1; no clear D gene. Germline loops: CDR1 MNHNS, CDR2 SASEGT. This CDR3 contains 14 residues. The V and J ends lost 3 bases and 0 bases respectively, with 8 bases between them. CDR3 nucleotide sequence: TGTGCCAGCAGTGACTTCCGTATGAACACTGAAGCTTTCTTT. It encodes CASSDFRMNTEAFF.

This sequence joins TRBV4-1 and TRBJ2-1; D uncertain. V was trimmed by 1 base and J by 3 bases, leaving 4 bases between them. This CDR3 contains 13 residues. CDR1 and CDR2 from the germline V gene are MGHRA and YSYEKL. The CDR3 reads CASSQGGYNEQFF. CDR3 bases: TGCGCCAGCAGCCAAGGCGGCTACAATGAGCAGTTCTTC.

V is TRBV4-1 and J is TRBJ2-3; the D gene is possibly TRBD1 (5 bases). The V end lost 1 base, the J end lost 10 bases, and 15 bases lay between the germline ends. The CDR3 extends over 14 amino acids. Germline values: CDR1 MGHRA, CDR2 YSYEKL. The CDR3 nucleotides read TGCGCCAGCAGCCAAGTGGCTGGGGCACGGGCGCAGTATTTT. As protein: CASSQVAGARAQYF.

The V call is TRBV15, the J call TRBJ2-1; 7 bases map to TRBD2. The CDR3 has 17 residues. V lost 0 bases and J lost 8; bases outside the gene matches: 13. The germline CDR1 and CDR2 sequences are LNHNV and YYDKDF (reference sequence). The CDR3 spells CATSRDRMGLWVDEQFF. DNA of the CDR3: TGTGCCACCAGCAGAGATAGAATGGGACTATGGGTCGATGAGCAGTTCTTC.

This clone was seen a single time. The J gene is TRBJ2-1, the V gene TRBV5-8, with D unresolved. Germline V gene sequence: CDR1 SGHTS, CDR2 YDEGEE. There are 17 residues in the CDR3. V shed 2 bases and J shed 5 bases, with 20 bases lying between them. Here the CDR3 DNA reads TGTGCCAGCAGCTTACTTAGCCCCCGAAGTCGCAACAATGAGCAGTTCTTC. Translated: CASSLLSPRSRNNEQFF.

This chain links TRBV2 with TRBJ1-1; 7 nucleotides line up with TRBD1. V trimming: 0 bases; J trimming: 4 bases; junction bases outside the gene matches: 5. The CDR3 loop spans 15 amino acids. Germline V CDR1 and CDR2: SNHLY, FYNNEI. The DNA for the CDR3 is TGTGCCAGCAGTGAAGCAGAGACAGGGACCACTGAAGCTTTCTTT. It is translated as CASSEAETGTTEAFF.

This clone was recorded once. The V gene is TRBV9, the J gene TRBJ2-3; 7 bases map to TRBD1. Looked up from germline, CDR1 is SGDLS and CDR2 is YYNGEE. The V segment lost 6 bases and the J segment 2 bases; nucleotides outside the gene matches: 6. This CDR3 is built from 14 residues. CDR3 in DNA: TGTGCCAGCAACCACGGACAGGCCACAGATACGCAGTATTTT. Amino acid sequence: CASNHGQATDTQYF.

The CDR3 coding sequence is TGCGCCAGCAGCCAAGATCCGGGTTCCTATGGCTACACCTTC. Protein product: CASSQDPGSYGYTF. V gene TRBV4-1 combines with J gene TRBJ1-2; D is unclear. V lost 0 bases and J 4 bases, leaving 9 bases between the germline ends. Germline-derived CDR1 and CDR2 are MGHRA and YSYEKL. CDR3 size: 14 residues.

This clone is large within its sample. The rearrangement links TRBV5-1 to TRBJ2-5; D unresolved. The CDR3 length is 16 residues. V was clipped by 0 bases and J by 5 bases, with 17 bases between them. Germline CDR1 SGHRS, CDR2 YFSETQ. The CDR3 spells CASSLAEGWDGETQYF. The CDR3 DNA is TGCGCCAGCAGCTTGGCCGAAGGGTGGGATGGGGAGACCCAGTACTTC. The complete variable domain, with remaining parts taken from reference TRBV5-1 and TRBJ2-5, reads KAGVTQTPRYLIKTRGQQVTLSCSPISGHRSVSWYQQTPGQGLQFLFEYFSETQRNKGNFPGRFSGRQFSNSRSEMNVSTLELGDSALYLCASSLAEGWDGETQYFGPGTRLLVL.

This clone has only a few counts. The rearrangement uses TRBV9 and TRBJ2-5; D unclear. CDR3 size: 14 residues. V shed 0 bases and J shed 3 bases, with 9 bases lying between them. From germline, CDR1 is SGDLS and CDR2 YYNGEE. The CDR3: CASSVGSLEETQYF. DNA of the CDR3: TGTGCCAGCAGCGTAGGGTCGCTAGAAGAGACCCAGTACTTC.

The V gene is TRBV6-5, the J gene TRBJ1-2; possible D gene TRBD1, 6 bases. Per the germline V gene, CDR1 is MNHEY and CDR2 is SVGAGI. Trimming stripped 7 bases from V and 2 bases from J, with 17 bases between. The CDR3 has 15 amino acids. DNA for the CDR3: TGTGCCAGCACCCCCGGGCAGGGGACCAACTATGGCTACACCTTC. Translating it yields CASTPGQGTNYGYTF.

V and J are TRBV6-1 and TRBJ1-1; 8 positions agree with TRBD1. The CDR3 has 15 amino acids. V was pared by 2 bases and J by 6 bases, with 8 bases of the junction left unmatched. The germline CDR1 and CDR2 sequences are MNHNS and SASEGT. This CDR3 is CASSEIAGGAPEAFF. CDR3 sequence (DNA): TGTGCCAGCAGTGAAATAGCAGGGGGCGCGCCTGAAGCTTTCTTT.

The V call is TRBV28, the J call TRBJ2-7; no definite D call. V was shortened by 3 bases and J by 3 bases, with 12 bases between the two germline ends. Germline V gene sequence: CDR1 MDHEN, CDR2 SYDVKM. The CDR3 sequence is 14 residues long. The CDR3 nucleotides are TGTGCCAGCAGTTTTGTAGCAGAGTACTACGAGCAGTACTTC. It encodes CASSFVAEYYEQYF.